The present entry profiles one T cell receptor beta chain with its context. Its antigen remains unidentified. The data were obtained in a study of cytomegalovirus exposure and HLA in healthy donors. The study, taken as a whole, reports: The study labeled under 200 TCR beta chains cytomegalovirus-associated. Analyzed later, association rates of TCRs varied across HLA loci, with DRB1 most and HLA-C fewest. Most observed TCR sequences were rare, whereas some public TCRs were detected in many donors. TCR beta chains associated with HLA were, in a later analysis, more clonally expanded than equally common others.

The PCR used 60 Vbeta and 13 Jbeta primers. Only in-frame clones appear in the TCRdb table, and some are missing; sequencing was by immunoSEQ multiplex PCR. The table records some 150,000 clones, roughly 83% of them present only once. The CDR3 is made up of 15 amino acids. Per germline, CDR1 LNHDA and CDR2 SQIVND (reference sequence). V lost 3 bases to trimming and J lost 7 bases; unmatched junction nucleotides: 10. The receptor was isolated from a man younger than 40 in good health and CMV-seropositive. The gene calls are TRBV19 and TRBJ2-7, with TRBD2 matching over 9 bases. The specimen sequenced was PBMCs. The CDR3: CASSIGASGIGEQYF. DNA of the CDR3: TGTGCCAGTAGTATTGGGGCTAGCGGGATTGGTGAGCAGTACTTC.